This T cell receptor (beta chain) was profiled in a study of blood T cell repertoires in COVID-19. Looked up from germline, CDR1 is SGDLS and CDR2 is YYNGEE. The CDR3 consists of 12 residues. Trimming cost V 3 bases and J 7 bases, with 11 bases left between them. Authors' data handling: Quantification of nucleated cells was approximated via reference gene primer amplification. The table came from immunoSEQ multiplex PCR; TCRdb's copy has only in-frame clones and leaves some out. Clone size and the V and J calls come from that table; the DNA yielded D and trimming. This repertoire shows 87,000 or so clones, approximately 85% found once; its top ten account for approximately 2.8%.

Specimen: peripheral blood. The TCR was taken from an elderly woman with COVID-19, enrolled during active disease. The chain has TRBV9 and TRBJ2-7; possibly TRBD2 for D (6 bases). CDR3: CASSDGGGEQYF. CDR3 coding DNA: TGTGCCAGCAGCGACGGGGGTGGTGAGCAGTACTTC.